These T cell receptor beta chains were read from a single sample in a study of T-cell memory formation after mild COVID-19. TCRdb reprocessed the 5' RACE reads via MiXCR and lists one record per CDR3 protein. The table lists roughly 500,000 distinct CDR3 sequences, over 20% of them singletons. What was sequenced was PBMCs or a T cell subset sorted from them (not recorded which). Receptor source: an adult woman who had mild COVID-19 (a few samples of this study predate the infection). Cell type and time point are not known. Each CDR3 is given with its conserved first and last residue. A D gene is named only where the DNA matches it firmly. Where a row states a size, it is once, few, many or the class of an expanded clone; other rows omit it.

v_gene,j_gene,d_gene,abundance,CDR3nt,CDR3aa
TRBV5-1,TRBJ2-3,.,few,TGCGCCAGCTCCTTTGGGGGGACTGGTACAGATACGCAGTATTTT,CASSFGGTGTDTQYF
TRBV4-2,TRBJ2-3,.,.,TGTGCCAGCAGCCCCCAGGGGGGGGGTTCGGCAGATACGCAGTATTTT,CASSPQGGGSADTQYF
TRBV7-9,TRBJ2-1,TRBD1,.,TGTGCCAGCAGCTTAGAGGGGGCGAGCTCCTACAATGAGCAGTTCTTC,CASSLEGASSYNEQFF
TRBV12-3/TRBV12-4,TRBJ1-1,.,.,TGTGCCAGCAGTCCCCCCCAGGGGTTTATCCCCGGGGCTTTCTTT,CASSPPQGFIPGAFF
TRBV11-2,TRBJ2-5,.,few,TGTGCCAGCAGCTTACCCTACCGGGACGTTGAGACCCAGTACTTC,CASSLPYRDVETQYF
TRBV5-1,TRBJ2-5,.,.,TGCGCCAGCAGCTTGCAGGGGACGGACCAAGAGACCCAGTACTTC,CASSLQGTDQETQYF
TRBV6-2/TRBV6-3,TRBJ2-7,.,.,TGTGCCAGCAGTTACAGGGTAGCGGACCTCTACGAGCAGTACTTC,CASSYRVADLYEQYF
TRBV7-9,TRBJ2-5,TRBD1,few,TGTGCCAGGACCGGACAGGTGGAAGAGACCCAGTACTTC,CARTGQVEETQYF
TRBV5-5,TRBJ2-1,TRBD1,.,TGTGCCAGCAGCGAAAGACAGGGAAGGACCTACAATGAGCAGTTCTTC,CASSERQGRTYNEQFF
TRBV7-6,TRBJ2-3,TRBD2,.,TGTGCCAGCAGCTCGGGACTAGCGGGAGAAGATACGCAGTATTTT,CASSSGLAGEDTQYF
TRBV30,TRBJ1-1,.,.,TGTGCCTGGAGTTTGGGACGGCTGAACACTGAAGCTTTCTTT,CAWSLGRLNTEAFF
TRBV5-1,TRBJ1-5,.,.,TGCGCCAGCAGCCCGACATCCCTAGACAGGTCCCACCAGCCCCAGCATTTT,CASSPTSLDRSHQPQHF
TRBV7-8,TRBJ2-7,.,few,TGTGCCAGCAGCTTAGGGCCGTTAGCGGCTTACGAGCAGTACTTC,CASSLGPLAAYEQYF
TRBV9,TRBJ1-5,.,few,TGTGCCAGCAGCGTAGATGAGCCCGAGGGGCCTAGCAATCAGCCCCAGCATTTT,CASSVDEPEGPSNQPQHF
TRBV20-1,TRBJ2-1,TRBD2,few,TGCAGTGCTAGAGATCTCGGGCGGGAGGCCTACAATGAGCAGTTCTTC,CSARDLGREAYNEQFF
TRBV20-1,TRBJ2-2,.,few,TGCAGTGCTAGAGATATAGCTCGAAACACCGGGGAGCTGTTTTTT,CSARDIARNTGELFF
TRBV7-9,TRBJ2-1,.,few,TGTGCCAGCAGTTATCCGGGCTATGACAATGAGCAGTTCTTC,CASSYPGYDNEQFF
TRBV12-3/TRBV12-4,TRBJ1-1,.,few,TGTGCCAGCAGTCGGACAGAGATCATGAACACTGAAGCTTTCTTT,CASSRTEIMNTEAFF
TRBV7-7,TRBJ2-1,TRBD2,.,TGTGCTAGCATCCCCACCGGACTAGCGGGAGGGCCGTACTACAATGAGCAGTTCTTC,CASIPTGLAGGPYYNEQFF